This TCR beta chain appears in the sequencing data of a study of blood T cell repertoires in COVID-19. Across the study: The study drew acute and convalescent COVID-19 samples from the United States, Italy and Spain. The cDNA or gDNA used as material had been derived from T cells, B-cell-depleted T cells, or PBMCs.

Deletions cut 6 bases from V and 5 bases from J, with 13 bases between. Germline CDR1 SNHLY, CDR2 FYNNEI. The length of the CDR3 is 13 residues. Methods used by the authors: Amplification from reference gene primers served as the basis for estimated nucleated cell counts. Data came from immunoSEQ multiplex PCR; TCRdb stores just in-frame clones and leaves some out. V and J calls and clone size are as listed in that table; D and trimming were resolved from the DNA. There are some 250,000 clones in the sample; approximately 84% occur only once, and about 2.9% lies in the top ten. V gene TRBV2 combines with J gene TRBJ2-5; perhaps TRBD2 as D (5 bases). This TCR came from a woman between 25 and 40 years old who had recovered from COVID-19. The specimen sequenced was peripheral blood. CDR3 region: CASSRAPGETQYF. CDR3 nucleotides: TGTGCCAGCAGCCGGGCTCCGGGGGAGACCCAGTACTTC.